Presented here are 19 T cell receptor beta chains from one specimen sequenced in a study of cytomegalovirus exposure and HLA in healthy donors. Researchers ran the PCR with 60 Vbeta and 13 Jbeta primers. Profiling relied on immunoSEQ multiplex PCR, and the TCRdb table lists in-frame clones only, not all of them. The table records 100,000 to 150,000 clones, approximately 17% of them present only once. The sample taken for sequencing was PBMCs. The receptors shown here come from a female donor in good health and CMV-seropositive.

The CDR3 DNA is TGTGCCAGCAGTACGAGGGACAGATACTATGGCTACACCTTC. Residues: CASSTRDRYYGYTF. The V call is TRBV2, the J call TRBJ1-2, with 7 positions matching TRBD1. The CDR3 is made up of 14 amino acids. Germline trimming cut 5 bases from V and 3 bases from J; bases unmatched to any gene: 6. Germline lookup yields CDR1 SNHLY and CDR2 FYNNEI.

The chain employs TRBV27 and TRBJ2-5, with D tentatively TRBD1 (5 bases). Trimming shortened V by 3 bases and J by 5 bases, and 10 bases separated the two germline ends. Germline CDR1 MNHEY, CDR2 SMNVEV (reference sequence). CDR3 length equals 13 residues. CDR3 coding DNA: TGTGCCAGCAGTTTGAAGGGGTGGGAGACCCAGTACTTC. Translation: CASSLKGWETQYF.

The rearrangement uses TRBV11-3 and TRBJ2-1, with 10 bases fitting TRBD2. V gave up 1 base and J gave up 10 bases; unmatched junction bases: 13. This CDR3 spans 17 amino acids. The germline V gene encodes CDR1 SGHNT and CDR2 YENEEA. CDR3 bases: TGTGCCAGCAGCTTAGGTGTAGCGAGCGGGGGGGCCGAGGAGCAGTTCTTC. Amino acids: CASSLGVASGGAEEQFF.

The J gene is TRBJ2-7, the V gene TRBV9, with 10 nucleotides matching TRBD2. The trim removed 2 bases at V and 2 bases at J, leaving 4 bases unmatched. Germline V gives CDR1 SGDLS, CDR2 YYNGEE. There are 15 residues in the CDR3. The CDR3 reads CASSVGLADTYEQYF. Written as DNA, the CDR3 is TGTGCCAGCAGCGTCGGACTAGCGGATACCTACGAGCAGTACTTC.

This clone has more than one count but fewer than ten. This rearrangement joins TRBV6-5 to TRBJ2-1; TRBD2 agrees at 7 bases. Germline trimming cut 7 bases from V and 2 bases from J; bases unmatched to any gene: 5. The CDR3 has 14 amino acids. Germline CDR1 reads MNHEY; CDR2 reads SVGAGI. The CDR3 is CASMVGLAYNEQFF. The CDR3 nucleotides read TGTGCCAGCATGGTAGGACTAGCCTACAATGAGCAGTTCTTC.

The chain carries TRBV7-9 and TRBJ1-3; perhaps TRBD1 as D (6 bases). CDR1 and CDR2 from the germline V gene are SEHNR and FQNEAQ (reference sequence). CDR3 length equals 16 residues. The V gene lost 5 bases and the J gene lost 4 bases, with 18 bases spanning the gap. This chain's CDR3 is CASSQGSGQTGNTIYF. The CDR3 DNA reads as TGTGCCAGCAGCCAAGGATCCGGACAGACAGGAAACACCATATATTTT. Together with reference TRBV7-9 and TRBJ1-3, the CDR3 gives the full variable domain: DTGVSQNPRHKITKRGQNVTFRCDPISEHNRLYWYRQTLGQGPEFLTYFQNEAQLEKSRLLSDRFSAERPKGSFSTLEIQRTEQGDSAMYLCASSQGSGQTGNTIYFGEGSWLTVV.

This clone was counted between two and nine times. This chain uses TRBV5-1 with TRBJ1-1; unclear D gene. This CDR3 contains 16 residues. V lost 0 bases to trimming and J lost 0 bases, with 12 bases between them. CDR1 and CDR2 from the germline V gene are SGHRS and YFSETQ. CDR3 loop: CASSLALAGVNTEAFF. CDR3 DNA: TGCGCCAGCAGCTTGGCCCTGGCGGGAGTGAACACTGAAGCTTTCTTT.

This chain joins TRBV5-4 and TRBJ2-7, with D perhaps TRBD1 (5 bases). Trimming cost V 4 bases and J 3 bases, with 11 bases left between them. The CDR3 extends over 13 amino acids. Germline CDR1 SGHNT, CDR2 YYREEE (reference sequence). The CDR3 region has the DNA TGTGCCAGCAGCCTGGACACCAACTACGAGCAGTACTTC. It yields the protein CASSLDTNYEQYF.

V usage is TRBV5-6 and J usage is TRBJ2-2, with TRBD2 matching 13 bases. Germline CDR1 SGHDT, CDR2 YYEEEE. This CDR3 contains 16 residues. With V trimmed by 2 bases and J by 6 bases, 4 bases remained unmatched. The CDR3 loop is CASSFWTSGSAGELFF. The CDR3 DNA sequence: TGTGCCAGCAGCTTCTGGACTAGCGGGAGCGCCGGGGAGCTGTTTTTT.

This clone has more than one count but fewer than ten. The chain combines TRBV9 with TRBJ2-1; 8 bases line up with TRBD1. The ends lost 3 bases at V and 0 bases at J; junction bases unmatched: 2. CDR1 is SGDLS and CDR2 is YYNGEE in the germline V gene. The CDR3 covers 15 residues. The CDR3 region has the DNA TGTGCCAGCAGCGCACAGGGGGGCTCCTACAATGAGCAGTTCTTC. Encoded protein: CASSAQGGSYNEQFF. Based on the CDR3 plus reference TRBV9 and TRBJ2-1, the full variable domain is DSGVTQTPKHLITATGQRVTLRCSPRSGDLSVYWYQQSLDQGLQFLIQYYNGEERAKGNILERFSAQQFPDLHSELNLSSLELGDSALYFCASSAQGGSYNEQFFGPGTRLTVL.

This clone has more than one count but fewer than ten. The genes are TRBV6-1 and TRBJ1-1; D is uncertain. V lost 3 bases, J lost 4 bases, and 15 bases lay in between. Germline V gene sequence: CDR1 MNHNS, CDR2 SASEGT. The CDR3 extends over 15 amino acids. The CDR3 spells CASSDGPGGRTEAFF. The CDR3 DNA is TGTGCCAGCAGTGATGGCCCTGGTGGTCGCACTGAAGCTTTCTTT.

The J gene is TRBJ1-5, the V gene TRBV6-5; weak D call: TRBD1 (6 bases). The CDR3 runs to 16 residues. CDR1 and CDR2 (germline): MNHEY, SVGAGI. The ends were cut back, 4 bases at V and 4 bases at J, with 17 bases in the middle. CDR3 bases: TGTGCCAGCAGTTCGAACGACTGGGGGCTTAATCAGCCCCAGCATTTT. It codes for CASSSNDWGLNQPQHF.

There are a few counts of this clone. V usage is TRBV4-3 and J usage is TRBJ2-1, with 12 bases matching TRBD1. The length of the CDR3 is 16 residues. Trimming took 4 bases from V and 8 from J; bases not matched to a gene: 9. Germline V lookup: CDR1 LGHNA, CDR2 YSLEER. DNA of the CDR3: TGCGCCAGCAGCCCGTACAGGGGACAGGGGGCTGATGAGCAGTTCTTC. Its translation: CASSPYRGQGADEQFF.

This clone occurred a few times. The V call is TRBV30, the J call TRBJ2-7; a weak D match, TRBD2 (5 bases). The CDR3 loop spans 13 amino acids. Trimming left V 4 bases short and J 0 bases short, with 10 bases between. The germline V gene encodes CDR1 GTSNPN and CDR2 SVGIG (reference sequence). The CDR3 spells CAWTSRDSYEQYF. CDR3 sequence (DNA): TGTGCCTGGACTAGCCGGGACTCCTACGAGCAGTACTTC.

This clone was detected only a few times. CDR3 in amino acids: CASSSRLDSSTDTQYF. DNA of the CDR3: TGTGCCAGCAGCTCAAGACTAGATTCTAGCACAGATACGCAGTATTTT. The V and J genes are TRBV7-8 and TRBJ2-3; TRBD2 might be the D (6 bases). Germline CDR1 and CDR2: SGHVS and FQNEAQ. V lost 4 bases and J lost 0, with 14 bases in between. The CDR3 is 16 amino acids.

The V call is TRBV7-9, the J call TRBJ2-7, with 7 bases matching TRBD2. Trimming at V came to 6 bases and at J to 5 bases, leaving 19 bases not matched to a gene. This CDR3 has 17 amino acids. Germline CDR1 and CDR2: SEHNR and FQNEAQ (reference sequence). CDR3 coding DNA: TGTGCCAGCAGTTTGCCCCTCTTTGGCGGGAGTATCCACGAGCAGTACTTC. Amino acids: CASSLPLFGGSIHEQYF.

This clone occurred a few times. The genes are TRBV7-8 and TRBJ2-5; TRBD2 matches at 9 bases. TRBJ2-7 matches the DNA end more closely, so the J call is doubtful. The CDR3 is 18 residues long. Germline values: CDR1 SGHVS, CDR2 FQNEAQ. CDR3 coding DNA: TGTGCCAGCAGCTTAAGGAGTAATTTCCTAGCGGGGTCGGGCGAGCAGTACTTC. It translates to CASSLRSNFLAGSGEQYF.

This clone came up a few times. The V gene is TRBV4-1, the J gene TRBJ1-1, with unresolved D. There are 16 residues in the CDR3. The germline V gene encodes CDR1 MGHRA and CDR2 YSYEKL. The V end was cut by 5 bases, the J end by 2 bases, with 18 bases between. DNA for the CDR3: TGCGCCAGCAGCGTACAAGGCTCTAGAGTTAACACTGAAGCTTTCTTT. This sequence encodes CASSVQGSRVNTEAFF.

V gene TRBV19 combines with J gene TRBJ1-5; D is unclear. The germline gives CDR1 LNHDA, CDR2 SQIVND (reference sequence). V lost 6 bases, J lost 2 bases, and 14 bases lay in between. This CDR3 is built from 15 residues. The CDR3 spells CASRARRRGNQPQHF. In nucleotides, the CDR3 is TGTGCCAGTAGGGCCCGCCGGAGGGGCAATCAGCCCCAGCATTTT.